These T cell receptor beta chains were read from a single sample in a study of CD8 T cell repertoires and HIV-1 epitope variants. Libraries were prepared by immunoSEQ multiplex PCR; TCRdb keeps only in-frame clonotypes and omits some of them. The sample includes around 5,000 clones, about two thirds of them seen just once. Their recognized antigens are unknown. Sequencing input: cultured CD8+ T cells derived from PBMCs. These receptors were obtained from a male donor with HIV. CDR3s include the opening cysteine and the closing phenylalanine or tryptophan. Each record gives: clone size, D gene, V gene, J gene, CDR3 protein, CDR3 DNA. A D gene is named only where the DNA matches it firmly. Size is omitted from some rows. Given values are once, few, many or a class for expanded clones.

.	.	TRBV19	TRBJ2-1	CASSIRRELVDEQFF	TGTGCCAGTAGTATTCGTAGGGAACTGGTGGATGAGCAGTTCTTC
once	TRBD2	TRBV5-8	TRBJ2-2	CASPSSGSIGGELFF	TGTGCCAGCCCCTCCAGCGGGAGTATCGGCGGGGAGCTGTTTTTT
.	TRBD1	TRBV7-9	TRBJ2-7	CASSLGQYLREQYF	TGTGCCAGCAGCTTGGGACAGTACCTTCGTGAGCAGTACTTC
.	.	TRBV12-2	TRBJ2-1	CASRPEPRLAGDSPPYNEQFF	TGTGCAAGTCGCCCAGAGCCCAGACTAGCGGGGGATTCCCCTCCTTACAATGAGCAGTTCTTC
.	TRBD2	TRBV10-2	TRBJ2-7	CASSESLAGAGVYEQYF	TGCGCCAGCAGTGAGTCACTAGCGGGAGCAGGGGTTTACGAGCAGTACTTC
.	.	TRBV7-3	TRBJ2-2	CASSPDLESRPAGELFF	TGTGCCAGCAGCCCAGACCTCGAATCGAGACCGGCCGGGGAGCTGTTTTTT
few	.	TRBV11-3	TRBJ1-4	CASSLGNREREKLFF	TGTGCCAGCAGCTTAGGTAACAGAGAGCGGGAAAAACTGTTTTTT
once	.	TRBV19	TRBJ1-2	CASRAGVLGYGYTF	TGTGCCAGTAGAGCTGGGGTCCTAGGCTATGGCTACACCTTC
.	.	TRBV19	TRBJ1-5	CASQTLQGPNQPQHF	TGTGCCAGTCAGACCTTACAGGGCCCGAATCAGCCCCAGCATTTT
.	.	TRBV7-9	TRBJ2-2	CASSWARGTGELFF	TGTGCCAGCAGCTGGGCCCGGGGGACCGGGGAGCTGTTTTTT
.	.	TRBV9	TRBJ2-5	CASSFKLRETQYF	TGTGCCAGCAGCTTTAAGCTACGAGAGACCCAGTACTTC
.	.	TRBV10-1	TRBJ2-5	CASSESTFRREQYF	TGCGCCAGCAGTGAGTCTACCTTTCGGAGAGAGCAGTACTTC
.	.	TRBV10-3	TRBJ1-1	CAISDAAQTNTEAFF	TGTGCCATCAGTGATGCGGCCCAAACCAACACTGAAGCTTTCTTT
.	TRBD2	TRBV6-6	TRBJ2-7	CASTPAQTSGPYEQYF	TGTGCCAGCACTCCTGCCCAGACTAGCGGCCCCTACGAGCAGTACTTC
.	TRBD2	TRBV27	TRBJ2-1	CASSLRLAGLKMEQFF	TGTGCCAGCAGTTTGAGACTAGCGGGGCTTAAGATGGAGCAGTTCTTC
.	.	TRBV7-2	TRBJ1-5	CASTLRENQPQHF	TGTGCCAGCACCTTGAGGGAAAATCAGCCCCAGCATTTT
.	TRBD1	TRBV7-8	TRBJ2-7	CASSSGTVSYEQYF	TGTGCCAGCAGCTCCGGGACAGTTTCCTACGAGCAGTACTTC
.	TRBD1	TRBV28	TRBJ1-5	CASSFEQGAAQPQHF	TGTGCCAGCAGTTTCGAACAGGGGGCAGCTCAGCCCCAGCATTTT
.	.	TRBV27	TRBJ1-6	CASRLGEISSPLHF	TGTGCCAGCAGACTAGGGGAGATTTCTTCACCCCTCCACTTT
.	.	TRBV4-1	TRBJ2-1	CASRLGTYSYNEQFF	TGCGCCAGCAGACTAGGGACATACTCCTACAATGAGCAGTTCTTC
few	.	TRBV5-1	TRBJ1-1	CASNWGGENTEAFF	TGCGCCAGCAATTGGGGGGGTGAGAACACTGAAGCTTTCTTT
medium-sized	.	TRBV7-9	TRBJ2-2	CASSLKSSGELFF	TGTGCCAGCAGCTTGAAGAGTTCTGGGGAGCTGTTTTTT
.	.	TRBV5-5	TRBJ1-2	CASSFWGANYGYTF	TGTGCCAGCAGCTTCTGGGGTGCTAACTATGGCTACACCTTC
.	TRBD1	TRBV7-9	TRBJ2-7	CASSEIQGAINEQYF	TGTGCCAGCAGCGAGATTCAGGGGGCGATCAACGAGCAGTACTTC
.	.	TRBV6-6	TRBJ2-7	CASSPGDYEQYF	TGTGCCAGCAGTCCAGGGGACTACGAGCAGTACTTC
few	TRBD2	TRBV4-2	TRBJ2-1	CASSQEGPDTSGANEQFF	TGTGCCAGCAGCCAAGAGGGGCCAGACACTAGCGGGGCCAATGAGCAGTTCTTC
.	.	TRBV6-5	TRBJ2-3	CASSYDRPTDTQYF	TGTGCCAGCAGTTACGACAGACCCACAGATACGCAGTATTTT
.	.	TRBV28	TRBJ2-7	CASSTHPGQGGLAAFSYEQYF	TGTGCCAGCAGTACTCACCCGGGACAGGGGGGACTAGCGGCCTTCTCCTACGAGCAGTACTTC
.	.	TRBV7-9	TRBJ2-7	CASSPGTEGPLSYEQYF	TGTGCCAGCAGCCCCGGTACAGAGGGGCCTCTTTCCTACGAGCAGTACTTC
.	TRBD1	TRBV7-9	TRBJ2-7	CASSSRGQGPYEQYF	TGTGCCAGCAGCTCCCGAGGACAGGGCCCCTACGAGCAGTACTTC
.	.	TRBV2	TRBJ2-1	CASRSLDSPEQFF	TGTGCCAGTCGGTCCCTGGACTCACCCGAGCAGTTCTTC
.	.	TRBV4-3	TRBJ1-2	CASSQAGVDYGYTF	TGCGCCAGCAGCCAAGCAGGGGTTGACTATGGCTACACCTTC
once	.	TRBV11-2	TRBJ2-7	CASSLRQTPYEQYF	TGTGCCAGCAGCTTAAGACAGACGCCTTACGAGCAGTACTTC
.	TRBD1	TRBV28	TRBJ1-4	CASRATGTEFEKLFF	TGTGCCAGCAGGGCAACCGGGACAGAGTTTGAAAAACTGTTTTTT
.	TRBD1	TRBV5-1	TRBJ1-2	CASSLATGDGYTF	TGCGCCAGCAGCTTGGCGACAGGGGATGGCTACACCTTC
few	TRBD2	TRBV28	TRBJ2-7	CASSPLGLAGFYEQYF	TGTGCCAGCAGTCCCCTGGGACTAGCGGGTTTCTACGAGCAGTACTTC